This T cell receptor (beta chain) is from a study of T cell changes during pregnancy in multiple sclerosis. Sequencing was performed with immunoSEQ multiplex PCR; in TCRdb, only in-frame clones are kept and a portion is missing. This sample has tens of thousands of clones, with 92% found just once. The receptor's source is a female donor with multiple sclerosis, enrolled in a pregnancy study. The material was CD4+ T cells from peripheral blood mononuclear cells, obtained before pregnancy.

This CDR3 is CSVGEGRYNEQFF. CDR3 in DNA: TGCAGCGTCGGAGAGGGTCGTTACAATGAGCAGTTCTTC. This rearrangement joins TRBV29-1 to TRBJ2-1, with D possibly matching TRBD2 (5 bases). Trimming shortened V by 6 bases and J by 4 bases, and 13 bases separated the two germline ends. This CDR3 contains 13 residues. Germline CDR1 SQVTM, CDR2 ANQGSEA.